The 30 T cell receptor beta chains in this list originate from one sample, sequenced in a study of ipilimumab plus nivolumab after autologous stem cell transplantation. Libraries were prepared by immunoSEQ multiplex PCR; TCRdb keeps only in-frame clonotypes and omits some of them. This table holds around 19,000 clones, around 81% found once. The input for sequencing was PBMCs, taken in a trial of ipilimumab plus nivolumab as post-transplant consolidation. The source is a male donor with diffuse large B-cell lymphoma.

The V call is TRBV30, the J call TRBJ1-4; 9 bases fit TRBD1. The CDR3 covers 14 residues. The V gene's germline CDR1 is GTSNPN and CDR2 SVGIG (reference sequence). V dropped 4 bases and J dropped 3; count of bases not matched to a gene: 3. DNA of the CDR3: TGTGCCTGGAACCGACAGGGGGCTAATGAAAAACTGTTTTTT. Its protein product is CAWNRQGANEKLFF.

The J gene is TRBJ2-2, the V gene TRBV19; 8 bases agree with TRBD1. The germline gives CDR1 LNHDA, CDR2 SQIVND (reference sequence). V shed 7 bases and J 5 bases; nucleotides not matched to a gene: 6. This CDR3 is built from 14 residues. Here the CDR3 reads CASTLTGVTGELFF. CDR3 DNA sequence: TGTGCCAGTACCCTGACAGGGGTGACCGGGGAGCTGTTTTTT.

The table lists this clone with a few counts. The gene calls are TRBV18 and TRBJ1-2, with TRBD1 matching 7 bases. J lost 11 bases, V lost 2 bases, and 11 bases had no gene match. The germline V gene encodes CDR1 KGHSH and CDR2 LQKENI. There are 14 residues in the CDR3. The CDR3: CASSPTGQIGVYTF. CDR3 DNA sequence: TGTGCCAGCTCACCAACGGGACAGATAGGAGTGTACACCTTC.

V is TRBV11-2 and J is TRBJ2-5; 8 nucleotides line up with TRBD1. J was trimmed by 5 bases and V by 0 bases; bases with no gene match: 5. Germline lookup yields CDR1 SGHAT and CDR2 FQNNGV. The CDR3 is 15 amino acids. The CDR3 loop is CASSLDRTGWETQYF. CDR3 DNA: TGTGCCAGCAGCTTAGATAGGACAGGGTGGGAGACCCAGTACTTC.

The J gene is TRBJ1-1, the V gene TRBV7-2; D unclear. The CDR3 spans 12 residues. The V end lost 2 bases, the J end lost 7 bases, and 8 bases lay between the germline ends. CDR1 is SGHTA and CDR2 is FQGNSA in the germline V gene. The CDR3, as DNA: TGTGCCAGCAGCTTATACGGGGTTGAAGCTTTCTTT. Protein sequence: CASSLYGVEAFF.

The chain carries TRBV2 and TRBJ1-4, with a weak D call TRBD1 (5 bases). The CDR3 has 14 amino acids. CDR1 is SNHLY, CDR2 FYNNEI, per germline. The V gene lost 6 bases and the J gene lost 6 bases, with 14 bases spanning the gap. The CDR3 DNA is TGTGCCAGCAGACCCGGGACCGCCGATGAAAAACTGTTTTTT. This encodes CASRPGTADEKLFF.

The rearrangement joins TRBV7-6 to TRBJ2-5; no definite D call. The length of the CDR3 is 15 residues. V was cut by 1 base and J by 1 base, with 10 bases left in between. Germline V gives CDR1 SGHVS, CDR2 FNYEAQ. As DNA, the CDR3 is TGTGCCAGCAGCTTAGGAGTAGTAGGCCAAGAGACCCAGTACTTC. This encodes CASSLGVVGQETQYF.

This chain links TRBV28 with TRBJ1-2; D is ambiguous. Germline values: CDR1 MDHEN, CDR2 SYDVKM. The V end was cut by 7 bases, the J end by 0 bases, with 12 bases between. CDR3 length: 14 amino acids. CDR3 sequence reads: CASIPRSPNYGYTF. CDR3 nucleotide sequence: TGTGCCAGCATCCCCCGATCTCCTAACTATGGCTACACCTTC.

The chain couples TRBV7-2 to TRBJ2-7; no definite D call. V was pared by 1 base and J by 2 bases, with 3 bases between. The CDR3 totals 12 residues. Germline V gene lookup returns CDR1 SGHTA and CDR2 FQGNSA. CDR3 nucleotide sequence: TGTGCCAGCAGCTTAGGCACCTACGAGCAGTACTTC. Amino acids: CASSLGTYEQYF.

By frequency in the sample, this clone is medium-sized. The chain recombines TRBV16 with TRBJ1-5; the D gene is possibly TRBD1 (5 bases). Germline CDR1 reads KGHSY; CDR2 reads FQNENV. The V end lost 0 bases, the J end lost 2 bases, and 5 bases lay between the germline ends. This CDR3 spans 14 amino acids. CDR3 in amino acids: CASSQSRGNQPQHF. CDR3 coding DNA: TGTGCCAGCAGCCAATCCAGGGGCAATCAGCCCCAGCATTTT.

The chain employs TRBV19 and TRBJ2-5, with 11 bases fitting TRBD1. CDR3 length equals 15 residues. V trimming: 5 bases; J trimming: 2 bases; junction bases outside the gene matches: 4. Germline V lookup: CDR1 LNHDA, CDR2 SQIVND (reference sequence). The CDR3 coding sequence is TGTGCCAGTAGTGCCCGGGACAGGGGGCAAGAGACCCAGTACTTC. This encodes CASSARDRGQETQYF.

This chain connects TRBV10-2 to TRBJ1-5; possible D gene TRBD1, 6 bases. V lost 10 bases, J lost 5 bases, and 21 bases lay in between. This CDR3 is built from 15 residues. From germline, CDR1 is WSHSY and CDR2 SAAADI. In DNA, the CDR3 is TGCGCCACCTGGGCGGGGCAAGGGGGAGATCAGCCCCAGCATTTT. As protein: CATWAGQGGDQPQHF.

The genes are TRBV5-1 and TRBJ1-6; D not resolved. Trimming took 5 bases from V and 5 from J, leaving 11 bases between them. The CDR3 is made up of 14 amino acids. Germline CDR1 is SGHRS and CDR2 is YFSETQ. CDR3 bases: TGCGCCAGCAGTGGAGCGGTTGATAATTCACCCCTCCACTTT. Its protein is CASSGAVDNSPLHF. The variable domain in full, completed from reference TRBV5-1 and TRBJ1-6, reads KAGVTQTPRYLIKTRGQQVTLSCSPISGHRSVSWYQQTPGQGLQFLFEYFSETQRNKGNFPGRFSGRQFSNSRSEMNVSTLELGDSALYLCASSGAVDNSPLHFGNGTRLTVT.

V usage is TRBV19 and J usage is TRBJ2-2; TRBD1 matches at 9 bases. Losses at the gene ends were 6 bases for V and 5 bases for J; bases not matched to a gene: 7. Germline V gene lookup returns CDR1 LNHDA and CDR2 SQIVND (reference sequence). This CDR3 spans 15 amino acids. The CDR3 reads CASRRGTGMTGELFF. DNA for the CDR3: TGTGCCAGTAGGAGAGGGACAGGGATGACCGGGGAGCTGTTTTTT.

The chain links TRBV30 to TRBJ2-7; weak D call: TRBD2 (5 bases). V was trimmed by 0 bases and J by 0 bases, leaving 18 bases between them. The CDR3 sequence is 17 residues long. Germline assignment: CDR1 GTSNPN and CDR2 SVGIG (reference sequence). CDR3 in amino acids: CAWSVPSLSGHSYEQYF. CDR3 nucleotide sequence: TGTGCCTGGAGTGTCCCCTCCCTGAGCGGCCACTCCTACGAGCAGTACTTC.

The chain has TRBV4-3 and TRBJ2-1; 7 positions agree with TRBD2. J gave up 7 bases and V 4 bases, and 16 bases lay outside the gene matches. The CDR3 totals 17 residues. Per germline, CDR1 LGHNA and CDR2 YSLEER. This CDR3 reads CASSLGRIGGRLNEQFF. CDR3 sequence (DNA): TGCGCCAGCAGCCTAGGTCGTATCGGGGGGAGGTTAAATGAGCAGTTCTTC.

The rearrangement joins TRBV9 to TRBJ1-2; D possibly corresponds to TRBD1 (6 bases). CDR1 is SGDLS and CDR2 is YYNGEE in the germline V gene. There are 16 residues in the CDR3. V lost 4 bases to trimming and J lost 2 bases, with 18 bases between them. CDR3 region: CASSPRGGRGNYGYTF. DNA for the CDR3: TGTGCCAGCAGCCCGAGGGGTGGCAGGGGAAACTATGGCTACACCTTC.

This rearrangement joins TRBV29-1 to TRBJ2-7, with TRBD2 matching over 11 bases. The V gene's germline CDR1 is SQVTM and CDR2 ANQGSEA. The trim removed 6 bases at V and 7 bases at J, leaving 11 bases unmatched. This CDR3 comprises 14 residues. The CDR3 loop is CSVRLAGWLVEQYF. The CDR3 DNA sequence: TGCAGCGTGAGACTAGCGGGGTGGCTAGTAGAGCAGTACTTC.

This clone was picked up a small number of times. The V and J genes are TRBV11-2 and TRBJ2-3; D gene unclear. The germline CDR1 and CDR2 sequences are SGHAT and FQNNGV. Between the trimmed V and J ends, which lost 5 bases and 5 bases, there was a span of 11 bases. CDR3 length: 13 amino acids. The CDR3 nucleotides are TGTGCCAGCAGCAACAGTCGAATAGATACGCAGTATTTT. Residues: CASSNSRIDTQYF. Full variable domain (remainder filled in from reference TRBV11-2 and TRBJ2-3): EAGVAQSPRYKIIEKRQSVAFWCNPISGHATLYWYQQILGQGPKLLIQFQNNGVVDDSQLPKDRFSAERLKGVDSTLKIQPAKLEDSAVYLCASSNSRIDTQYFGPGTRLTVL.

The chain recombines TRBV2 with TRBJ2-1; weak D call: TRBD2 (5 bases). CDR1 is SNHLY, CDR2 FYNNEI, per germline. V gave up 5 bases and J gave up 0 bases, with 17 bases separating them. The length of the CDR3 is 17 residues. The CDR3 nucleotides read TGTGCCAGCAGTTCTCGTGCAAGGACTCTCTCCTACAATGAGCAGTTCTTC. It is translated as CASSSRARTLSYNEQFF. The variable domain in full, with the rest retrieved from reference TRBV2 and TRBJ2-1, is EPEVTQTPSHQVTQMGQEVILRCVPISNHLYFYWYRQILGQKVEFLVSFYNNEISEKSEIFDDQFSVERPDGSNFTLKIRSTKLEDSAMYFCASSSRARTLSYNEQFFGPGTRLTVL.

This rearrangement joins TRBV5-5 to TRBJ2-3; a weak D match, TRBD2 (6 bases). Germline V gene data show CDR1 as SGHKS and CDR2 as YYEKEE (reference sequence). CDR3 size: 15 residues. The ends were cut back, 5 bases at V and 9 bases at J, with 22 bases in the middle. The CDR3 is CASSLRDSPTVTQYF. CDR3 coding DNA: TGTGCCAGCAGTTTGAGGGACTCGCCCACAGTGACGCAGTATTTT.

This clone showed up just a few times. The rearrangement joins TRBV18 to TRBJ2-3; a weak D match, TRBD2 (6 bases). Trimming took 4 bases from V and 8 from J, leaving 13 bases between them. The germline gives CDR1 KGHSH, CDR2 LQKENI. This CDR3 has 13 residues. The CDR3 is CASSLARAGTQYF. In DNA, the CDR3 is TGTGCCAGCTCACTCGCCCGAGCGGGTACGCAGTATTTT.

The chain carries TRBV11-2 and TRBJ1-2; 9 bases match TRBD1. The CDR3 totals 16 residues. J lost 4 bases, V lost 1 base, and 7 bases had no gene match. CDR1 is SGHAT and CDR2 is FQNNGV in the germline V gene. CDR3 sequence: CASSLGGTGRTYGYTF. CDR3 nucleotides: TGTGCCAGCAGCTTAGGTGGGACAGGGCGTACCTATGGCTACACCTTC.

This clone was counted once. V usage is TRBV10-3 and J usage is TRBJ1-2, with TRBD1 matching 8 bases. Germline-derived CDR1 and CDR2 are ENHRY and SYGVKD. The CDR3 is 13 residues long. The V and J ends lost 4 bases and 7 bases, in that order; junction bases with no gene match: 5. The CDR3 DNA reads TGTGCCATCAGTGGGGGACAGGAAAGTGGCTACACCTTC. Amino acids: CAISGGQESGYTF.

This chain connects TRBV11-1 to TRBJ2-7; D not resolved. This CDR3 spans 13 amino acids. The V and J ends lost 3 bases and 7 bases respectively, with 13 bases between them. Germline CDR1 and CDR2: SGHAT and FQDESV (reference sequence). Here the CDR3 DNA reads TGTGCCAGCAGCTTTGAGCAGGACCGGGAGCAGTACTTC. Protein sequence: CASSFEQDREQYF.

V gene TRBV5-4 combines with J gene TRBJ2-7; 8 bases map to TRBD2. Germline assignment: CDR1 SGHNT and CDR2 YYREEE (reference sequence). V gave up 2 bases and J gave up 3 bases; unmatched junction bases: 16. CDR3 size: 18 residues. The CDR3 nucleotides read TGTGCCAGCAGCTTACTAGCGGCGGGAATCCCCGGGGTCTACGAGCAGTACTTC. It codes for CASSLLAAGIPGVYEQYF. The full variable domain, with the rest looked up from reference TRBV5-4 and TRBJ2-7, is ETGVTQSPTHLIKTRGQQVTLRCSSQSGHNTVSWYQQALGQGPQFIFQYYREEENGRGNFPPRFSGLQFPNYSSELNVNALELDDSALYLCASSLLAAGIPGVYEQYFGPGTRLTVT.

The rearrangement uses TRBV7-8 and TRBJ1-1, with D possibly being TRBD1 (5 bases). This CDR3 contains 13 residues. Germline V CDR1 and CDR2: SGHVS, FQNEAQ. The V end was cut by 2 bases, the J end by 1 base, with 5 bases between. CDR3 nucleotide sequence: TGTGCCAGCAGCTTAAGGGGGAACACTGAAGCTTTCTTT. Translation: CASSLRGNTEAFF.

The chain employs TRBV7-9 and TRBJ2-3; 8 positions match TRBD2. This CDR3 has 16 residues. Trimming cost V 6 bases and J 4 bases; bases outside gene matches: 12. Germline CDR1 SEHNR, CDR2 FQNEAQ (reference sequence). The CDR3 here is CASSFAASGGSDTQYF. The CDR3 DNA sequence: TGTGCCAGCAGTTTCGCCGCGAGCGGGGGATCAGATACGCAGTATTTT.

In its sample, this clone was seen once. The genes are TRBV6-6 and TRBJ1-2, with a tentative D call TRBD1 (5 bases). The V and J ends lost 7 bases and 0 bases respectively, with 15 bases between them. The CDR3 runs to 15 residues. Germline CDR1 is MNHNY and CDR2 is SVGAGI (reference sequence). This CDR3 reads CASTPPTATNYGYTF. In nucleotides, the CDR3 is TGTGCCAGCACGCCTCCGACAGCAACTAACTATGGCTACACCTTC.

The chain recombines TRBV29-1 with TRBJ1-2; TRBD1 is a possible D gene (6 bases). The CDR3 loop spans 16 amino acids. In germline, CDR1 is SQVTM, CDR2 ANQGSEA. V was cut by 0 bases and J by 6 bases, with 20 bases left in between. CDR3 amino acids: CSVEDQTGTIPNGYTF. The CDR3, as DNA: TGCAGCGTTGAAGATCAAACCGGGACAATACCCAATGGCTACACCTTC.